This TCR beta chain was observed in a study of Graves' ophthalmopathy and Graves' hyperthyroidism. The study's findings and limits: Ophthalmopathy progression was predicted with around 71% sensitivity and about 72% specificity.

This CDR3 is built from 13 residues. Germline V lookup: CDR1 MNHNS, CDR2 SASEGT. V dropped 4 bases and J dropped 4 bases, with 10 bases sitting between them. For repertoire sequencing, the TCR beta CDR3 regions were amplified from RNA transcripts. HTBI primers served in a first-round RT-PCR, which a second-round multiplex PCR followed. TCRdb reprocessed the multiplex PCR reads via MiXCR and lists one record per CDR3 protein. This table holds approximately 160,000 distinct CDR3 sequences, over 35% found once. Other autoimmune diseases, uncontrolled infections, pregnancy or lactation led to the exclusion of patients. Diagnostic conclusions were grounded in clinical symptoms, serum thyroxine, TRAb, thyroid ultrasound and orbital computed tomography. PBMCs had their origin in fresh peripheral blood (more than 9.5 ml). Points on this clonotype: Antigen: not known.

The rearrangement uses TRBV6-1 and TRBJ1-1, with no clear D. Material for sequencing was peripheral blood. The TCR was taken from a woman between 40 and 55 years old with Graves' ophthalmopathy. The CDR3 loop reads CASSGNFGTEAFF. The CDR3 nucleotides are TGTGCCAGCAGTGGGAACTTTGGCACTGAAGCTTTCTTT.